Listed below are T cell receptor beta chains from one sample, sequenced in a study of blood T cell repertoires in COVID-19. Sequencing used immunoSEQ multiplex PCR; TCRdb keeps in-frame clones, though not all of them. The sample yields some 500,000 clones, around nine tenths seen once. Sequencing input: peripheral blood. These receptors were obtained from a woman aged 45-59 years with COVID-19, enrolled during active disease. CDR3s include the opening cysteine and the closing phenylalanine or tryptophan. The order of the fields is D gene, V gene, J gene, clone size, CDR3 length, CDR3 protein, CDR3 DNA. The D gene is left open where the match is weak. Clone size appears in some rows only: once, few, many, or a class for an expanded clone.

NA	TRBV7-2	TRBJ1-4	NA	14	CASSPLAADEKLFF	TGTGCCAGCAGCCCCTTGGCGGCGGATGAAAAACTGTTTTTT
TRBD2	TRBV28	TRBJ2-7	few	15	CASSSPSGGAYEQYF	TGTGCCAGCAGTTCCCCTAGCGGGGGGGCCTACGAGCAGTACTTC
TRBD1	TRBV7-3	TRBJ2-2	NA	15	CASSLRQGAIGELFF	TGTGCCAGCAGCTTAAGACAGGGGGCCATCGGGGAGCTGTTTTTT
NA	TRBV20-1	TRBJ1-1	NA	11	CSAQDKREAFF	TGCAGTGCCCAGGACAAGCGAGAAGCTTTCTTT
NA	TRBV3-1/TRBV3-2	TRBJ1-2	NA	14	CASSPGGTYYGYTF	TGTGCCAGCAGCCCGGGGGGAACCTACTATGGCTACACCTTC
TRBD1	TRBV5-1	TRBJ2-1	NA	17	CASSLAVPGQGKGEQFF	TGCGCCAGCAGCTTGGCCGTGCCGGGACAGGGGAAGGGTGAGCAGTTCTTC
TRBD1	TRBV24-1	TRBJ1-1	NA	16	CATSDHRTGADTEAFF	TGTGCCACCAGTGACCACCGGACAGGGGCGGACACTGAAGCTTTCTTT
NA	TRBV5-4	TRBJ1-1	NA	14	CASSLADRSTEAFF	TGTGCCAGCAGCTTGGCTGACAGATCCACTGAAGCTTTCTTT
NA	TRBV12-3/TRBV12-4	TRBJ2-2	once	13	CASSLTLAGELFF	TGTGCCAGCAGTTTAACCCTAGCGGGGGAGCTGTTTTTT
NA	TRBV14	TRBJ1-1	NA	14	CATKGGLMNTEAFF	TGTGCCACCAAGGGCGGGTTAATGAACACTGAAGCTTTCTTT
TRBD1	TRBV5-5	TRBJ1-4	NA	14	CASSLDRGNEKLFF	TGTGCCAGCAGCTTGGACAGGGGAAATGAAAAACTGTTTTTT
TRBD1	TRBV3-1/TRBV3-2	TRBJ2-3	NA	13	CASSRTGPDTQYF	TGTGCCAGCAGCCGGACAGGCCCAGATACGCAGTATTTT
TRBD1	TRBV19	TRBJ2-2	NA	15	CASSPRQGSTGELFF	TGTGCCAGTAGTCCCCGACAGGGCAGCACCGGGGAGCTGTTTTTT
NA	TRBV27	TRBJ2-1	NA	16	CASSHPGSGFHNEQFF	TGTGCCAGCAGTCACCCGGGTAGCGGCTTCCACAATGAGCAGTTCTTC
TRBD1	TRBV27	TRBJ1-2	once	15	CASSLRQGAMRGYTF	TGTGCCAGCAGTTTAAGGCAGGGGGCAATGCGGGGCTACACCTTC
NA	TRBV24-1	TRBJ2-5	NA	17	CATSAREGTPKQETQYF	TGTGCCACCAGTGCACGTGAGGGGACTCCCAAGCAAGAGACCCAGTACTTC
TRBD1	TRBV5-1	TRBJ1-4	NA	16	CASSLTGGTGREKLFF	TGCGCCAGCAGCTTAACAGGGGGCACGGGGCGTGAAAAACTGTTTTTT
NA	TRBV6-5	TRBJ1-2	NA	14	CASRSPGGAQGYTF	TGTGCCAGCAGATCTCCCGGAGGGGCACAAGGCTACACCTTC
TRBD1	TRBV10-2	TRBJ1-1	many	17	CASSPPRGQGMNTEAFF	TGCGCCAGCAGTCCTCCACGGGGACAGGGGATGAACACTGAAGCTTTCTTT
TRBD2	TRBV19	TRBJ2-1	NA	15	CASSIDLAGYNEQFF	TGTGCCAGTAGTATAGATCTAGCGGGCTACAATGAGCAGTTCTTC
NA	TRBV3-1/TRBV3-2	TRBJ2-1	NA	15	CASSQVGLTYNEQFF	TGTGCCAGCAGCCAAGTCGGACTCACCTACAATGAGCAGTTCTTC